This T cell receptor (beta chain) appears in the sequencing data of a study of cytomegalovirus exposure and HLA in healthy donors. Findings of the study overall: The authors excluded some V segments, including TRBV6-2 and TRBV6-3, as indistinguishable. Specific recognition of CMV antigens was confirmed in vitro for a few chains (all CMV-associated).

J lost 2 bases, V lost 4 bases, and 10 bases had no gene match. Per germline, CDR1 SGHRS and CDR2 YFSETQ. This CDR3 spans 16 amino acids. Primers: 60 Vbeta forward and 13 Jbeta reverse. TCRdb's table, derived via immunoSEQ multiplex PCR, lists solely in-frame clones and lacks some. The table lists some 56,000 clones, 82% of them singletons. Of note for this clone: Antigen: not known.

Donors were nominally healthy when sampled, though unrecorded immune exposures were likely. Sequences were obtained from PBMCs. V is TRBV5-1 and J is TRBJ1-2; 8 bases are shared with TRBD1. The clonotype was recovered from a man aged 50 to 59 in good health and CMV-seronegative. The CDR3 DNA sequence: TGCGCCAGCAGCCTACCTCGACAGGGGAGAAACTATGGCTACACCTTC. Amino acids: CASSLPRQGRNYGYTF. Filled out from reference TRBV5-1 and TRBJ1-2, the complete variable domain reads KAGVTQTPRYLIKTRGQQVTLSCSPISGHRSVSWYQQTPGQGLQFLFEYFSETQRNKGNFPGRFSGRQFSNSRSEMNVSTLELGDSALYLCASSLPRQGRNYGYTFGSGTRLTVV.